A selection of T cell receptor beta chains follows, all from one sample in a study of neurological immune-mediated disorders. TCRdb passed the 5' RACE reads through MiXCR, listing each CDR3 protein once. The data hold over 11,000 distinct CDR3 sequences, with less than 7.5% observed a single time. Sequencing was done on a sample of CD8+ T cells from blood. The origin of the receptors is a woman in her forties in good health. Each CDR3 is given with its conserved first and last residue. The order of the fields is V gene, J gene, clone size, D gene, CDR3 protein, CDR3 DNA. The D gene is left open where the match is weak. Clone sizes are given selectively: once, few, many, or a class where the clone is expanded.

TRBV20-1,TRBJ1-3,NA,TRBD1,CSARDPDRVGGNTIYF,TGCAGTGCTAGAGATCCAGACAGGGTTGGTGGAAACACCATATATTTT
TRBV15,TRBJ1-5,many,NA,CATSRDAVGETSNQPQHF,TGTGCCACCAGCAGAGATGCCGTAGGAGAAACTAGCAATCAGCCCCAGCATTTT
TRBV4-1,TRBJ2-3,many,TRBD2,CASSQWGLAGADGTDTQYF,TGCGCCAGCAGCCAATGGGGACTAGCGGGGGCCGATGGCACAGATACGCAGTATTTT
TRBV7-8,TRBJ1-2,once,NA,CASSLSPGRGYTF,TGTGCCAGCAGCTTATCTCCAGGAAGAGGCTACACCTTC
TRBV29-1,TRBJ2-7,many,NA,CSATGAPYEQYF,TGCAGCGCCACGGGAGCTCCCTACGAGCAGTACTTC
TRBV20-1,TRBJ1-1,many,NA,CSASGSGTEAFF,TGCAGTGCTAGTGGGTCGGGCACTGAAGCTTTCTTT
TRBV20-1,TRBJ2-5,many,NA,CSAREGLRQETQYF,TGCAGTGCTAGAGAGGGACTGCGCCAAGAGACCCAGTACTTC
TRBV9,TRBJ2-1,many,NA,CASSVGSGTGNNEQFF,TGTGCCAGCAGCGTAGGTTCCGGGACTGGAAACAATGAGCAGTTCTTC
TRBV11-2,TRBJ2-7,many,NA,CASSSRGGTDPYEQYF,TGTGCCAGCAGCTCCCGAGGAGGGACGGATCCCTACGAGCAGTACTTC
TRBV3-1,TRBJ1-1,many,NA,CASSPSGRSVSTEAFF,TGTGCCAGCAGCCCCTCGGGACGGTCAGTTTCCACTGAAGCTTTCTTT
TRBV7-9,TRBJ2-2,many,NA,CASSPLATSTGELFF,TGTGCCAGCAGCCCCCTGGCGACATCTACCGGGGAGCTGTTTTTT
TRBV2,TRBJ1-5,NA,TRBD1,CASIPGQGGQPQHF,TGTGCCAGCATCCCGGGACAGGGAGGTCAGCCCCAGCATTTT
TRBV4-1,TRBJ2-2,many,NA,CASSFTGMNTGELFF,TGCGCCAGCAGTTTCACCGGGATGAATACCGGGGAGCTGTTTTTT
TRBV25-1,TRBJ2-2,many,NA,CASSDSFSGELFF,TGTGCCAGCAGTGACAGCTTTTCCGGGGAGCTGTTTTTT
TRBV7-9,TRBJ2-3,many,NA,CASTLGPMSTDTQYF,TGTGCCAGCACCCTGGGACCGATGAGCACAGATACGCAGTATTTT